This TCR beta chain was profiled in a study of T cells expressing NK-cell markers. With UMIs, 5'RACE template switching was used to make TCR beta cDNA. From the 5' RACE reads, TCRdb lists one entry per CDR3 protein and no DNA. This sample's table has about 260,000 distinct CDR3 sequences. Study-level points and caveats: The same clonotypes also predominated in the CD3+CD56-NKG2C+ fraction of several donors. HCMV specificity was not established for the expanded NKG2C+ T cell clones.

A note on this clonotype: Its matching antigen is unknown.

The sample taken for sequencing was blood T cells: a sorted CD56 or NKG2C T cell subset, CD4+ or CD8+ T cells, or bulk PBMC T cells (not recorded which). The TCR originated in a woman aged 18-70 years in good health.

CDR3 sequence: CASSLGPDGETQYF. V gene TRBV5-1 combines with J gene TRBJ2-5; TCRdb designates TRBD2, a call that cannot be tested without DNA. Germline CDR1 and CDR2: SGHRS and YFSETQ. The CDR3 covers 14 residues.